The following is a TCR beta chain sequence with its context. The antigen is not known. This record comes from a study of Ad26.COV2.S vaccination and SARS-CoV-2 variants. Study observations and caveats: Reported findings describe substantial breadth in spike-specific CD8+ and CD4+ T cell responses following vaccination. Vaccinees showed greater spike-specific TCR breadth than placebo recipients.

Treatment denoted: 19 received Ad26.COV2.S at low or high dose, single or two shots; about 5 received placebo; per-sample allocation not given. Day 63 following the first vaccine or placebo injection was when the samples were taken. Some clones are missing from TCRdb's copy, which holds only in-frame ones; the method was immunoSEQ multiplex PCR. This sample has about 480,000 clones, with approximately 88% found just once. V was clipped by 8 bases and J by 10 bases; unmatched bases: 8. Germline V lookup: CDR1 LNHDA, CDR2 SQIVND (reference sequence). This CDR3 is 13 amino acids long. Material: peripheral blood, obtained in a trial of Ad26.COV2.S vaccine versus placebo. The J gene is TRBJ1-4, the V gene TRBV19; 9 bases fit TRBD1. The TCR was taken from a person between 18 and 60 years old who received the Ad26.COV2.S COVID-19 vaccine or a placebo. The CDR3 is CASSTGGYGKLFF. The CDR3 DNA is TGTGCCAGTTCGACAGGGGGTTACGGAAAACTGTTTTTT.